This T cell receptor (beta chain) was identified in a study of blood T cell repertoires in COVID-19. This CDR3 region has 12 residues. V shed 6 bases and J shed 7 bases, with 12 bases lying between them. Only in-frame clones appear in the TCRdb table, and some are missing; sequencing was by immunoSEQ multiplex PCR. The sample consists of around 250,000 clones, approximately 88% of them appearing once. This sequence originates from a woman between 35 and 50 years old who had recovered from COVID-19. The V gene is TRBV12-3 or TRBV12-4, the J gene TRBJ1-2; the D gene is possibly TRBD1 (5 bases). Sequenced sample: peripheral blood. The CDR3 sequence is CASRRDGGGYTF. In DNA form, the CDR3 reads TGTGCCAGCAGGCGGGACGGAGGTGGCTACACCTTC.